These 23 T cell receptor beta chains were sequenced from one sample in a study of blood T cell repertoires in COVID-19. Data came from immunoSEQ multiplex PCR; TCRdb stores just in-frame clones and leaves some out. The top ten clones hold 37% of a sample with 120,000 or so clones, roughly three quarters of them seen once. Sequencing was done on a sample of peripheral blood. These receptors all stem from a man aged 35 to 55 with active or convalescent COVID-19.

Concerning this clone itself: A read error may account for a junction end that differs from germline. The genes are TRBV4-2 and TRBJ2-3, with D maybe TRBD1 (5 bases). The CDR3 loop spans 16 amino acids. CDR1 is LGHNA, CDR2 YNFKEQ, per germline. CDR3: CASSQKKAGLTNTQYF. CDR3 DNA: TGTGCCAGCAGCCAAAAAAAAGCAGGGCTCACAAATACGCAGTATTTT.

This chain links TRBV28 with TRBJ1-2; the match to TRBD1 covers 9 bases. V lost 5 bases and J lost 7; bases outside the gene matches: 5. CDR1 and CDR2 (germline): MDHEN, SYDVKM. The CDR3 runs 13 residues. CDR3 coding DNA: TGTGCCAGCAGTGCCGGGACAGGGCCTGGCTACACCTTC. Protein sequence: CASSAGTGPGYTF.

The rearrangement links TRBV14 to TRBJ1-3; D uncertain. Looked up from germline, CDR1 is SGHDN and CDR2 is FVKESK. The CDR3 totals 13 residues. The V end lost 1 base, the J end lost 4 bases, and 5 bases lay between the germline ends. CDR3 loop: CASSQGPGNTIYF. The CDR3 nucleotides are TGTGCCAGCAGCCAAGGGCCCGGAAACACCATATATTTT.

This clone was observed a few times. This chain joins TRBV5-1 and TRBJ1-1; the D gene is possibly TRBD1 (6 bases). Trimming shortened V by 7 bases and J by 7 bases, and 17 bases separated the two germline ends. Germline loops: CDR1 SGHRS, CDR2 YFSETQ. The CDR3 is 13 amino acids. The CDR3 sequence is CASGVSRDIEAFF. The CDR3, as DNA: TGCGCCAGCGGGGTGAGCAGGGACATTGAAGCTTTCTTT.

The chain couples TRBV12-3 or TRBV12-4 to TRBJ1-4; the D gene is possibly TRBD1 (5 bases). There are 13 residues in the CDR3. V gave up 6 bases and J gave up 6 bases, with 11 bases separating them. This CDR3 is CASRKGGDEKLFF. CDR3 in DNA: TGTGCCAGCAGGAAAGGAGGGGATGAAAAACTGTTTTTT.

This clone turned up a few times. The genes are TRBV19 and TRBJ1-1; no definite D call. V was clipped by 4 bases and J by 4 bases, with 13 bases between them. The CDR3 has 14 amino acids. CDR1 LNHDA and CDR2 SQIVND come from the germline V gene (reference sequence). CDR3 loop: CASSTYPGSTEAFF. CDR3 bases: TGTGCCAGTAGTACCTACCCTGGGAGCACTGAAGCTTTCTTT. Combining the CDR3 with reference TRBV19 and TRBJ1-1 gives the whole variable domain DGGITQSPKYLFRKEGQNVTLSCEQNLNHDAMYWYRQDPGQGLRLIYYSQIVNDFQKGDIAEGYSVSREKKESFPLTVTSAQKNPTAFYLCASSTYPGSTEAFFGQGTRLTVV.

CDR3 DNA: TGTGCCAGCAGCGTAGCTGGGACAGGGGCGAAAGGGGCCAACGTCCTGACTTTC. Protein sequence: CASSVAGTGAKGANVLTF. V is TRBV9 and J is TRBJ2-6, with 10 bases identical to TRBD1. The V and J ends lost 0 bases and 4 bases, in that order; junction bases with no gene match: 7. This CDR3 is 18 amino acids long. CDR1 is SGDLS and CDR2 is YYNGEE in the germline V gene.

CDR3 in amino acids: CSASSGYVQPQHF. CDR3 in DNA: TGCAGTGCTAGTTCCGGGTACGTTCAGCCCCAGCATTTT. This chain joins TRBV20-1 and TRBJ1-5; no clear D. Trimming removed 3 bases at V and 6 bases at J, with 12 bases between. This CDR3 contains 13 residues. The germline V gene has CDR1 DFQATT and CDR2 SNEGSKA (reference sequence).

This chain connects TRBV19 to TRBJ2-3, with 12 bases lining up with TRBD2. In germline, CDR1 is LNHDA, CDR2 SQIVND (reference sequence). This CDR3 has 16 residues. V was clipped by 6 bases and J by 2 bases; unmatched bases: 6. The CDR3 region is CASRTGLAGHTDTQYF. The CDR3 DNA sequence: TGTGCCAGTAGGACAGGACTAGCGGGGCACACAGATACGCAGTATTTT.

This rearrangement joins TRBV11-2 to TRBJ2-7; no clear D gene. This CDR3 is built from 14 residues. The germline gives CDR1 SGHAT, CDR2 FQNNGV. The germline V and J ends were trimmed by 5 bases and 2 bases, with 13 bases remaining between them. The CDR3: CASSPTLTTYEQYF. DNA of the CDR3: TGTGCCAGCAGCCCGACACTTACCACCTACGAGCAGTACTTC. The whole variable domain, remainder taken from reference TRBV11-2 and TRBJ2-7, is EAGVAQSPRYKIIEKRQSVAFWCNPISGHATLYWYQQILGQGPKLLIQFQNNGVVDDSQLPKDRFSAERLKGVDSTLKIQPAKLEDSAVYLCASSPTLTTYEQYFGPGTRLTVT.

As DNA, the CDR3 is TGTGCCAGCAGCTTAGTAAAGGGAGGTAATGAAAAACTGTTTTTT. Translating it yields CASSLVKGGNEKLFF. The chain recombines TRBV7-9 with TRBJ1-4; D is undetermined. Germline V gene sequence: CDR1 SEHNR, CDR2 FQNEAQ (reference sequence). The CDR3 consists of 15 residues. V shed 1 base and J shed 4 bases, with 10 bases lying between them.

Here the CDR3 reads CAIRLDRGNTIYF. The CDR3 bases are TGTGCCATCAGGCTGGACAGGGGAAACACCATATATTTT. The chain is built from TRBV10-3 and TRBJ1-3; TRBD1 matches at 7 bases. Germline CDR1 reads ENHRY; CDR2 reads SYGVKD. The CDR3 is 13 amino acids. V trimming: 6 bases; J trimming: 4 bases; junction bases outside the gene matches: 3.

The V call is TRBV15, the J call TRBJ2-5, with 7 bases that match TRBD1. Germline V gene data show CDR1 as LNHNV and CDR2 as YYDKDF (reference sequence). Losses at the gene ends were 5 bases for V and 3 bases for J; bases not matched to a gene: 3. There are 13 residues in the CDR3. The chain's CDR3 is CATSSGQEETQYF. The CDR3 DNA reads TGTGCCACCAGCTCAGGACAGGAAGAGACCCAGTACTTC.

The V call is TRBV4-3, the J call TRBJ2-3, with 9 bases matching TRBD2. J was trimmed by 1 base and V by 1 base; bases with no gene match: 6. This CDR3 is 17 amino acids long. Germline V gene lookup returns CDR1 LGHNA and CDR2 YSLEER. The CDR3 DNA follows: TGCGCCAGCAGCCAAGGGGACGGCGGGGGGGGCACAGATACGCAGTATTTT. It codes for CASSQGDGGGGTDTQYF.

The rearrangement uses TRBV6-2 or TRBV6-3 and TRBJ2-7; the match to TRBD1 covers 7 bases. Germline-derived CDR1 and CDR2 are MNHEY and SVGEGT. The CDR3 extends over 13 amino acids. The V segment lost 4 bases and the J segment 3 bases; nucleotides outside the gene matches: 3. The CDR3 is CASSFRDSYEQYF. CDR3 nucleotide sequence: TGTGCCAGCAGTTTCCGGGACAGCTACGAGCAGTACTTC.

For the CDR3, the DNA is TGCGCCAGCAGCCCAACCTGGGGGGGGCGATACGAGCAGTACTTC. It specifies CASSPTWGGRYEQYF. V usage is TRBV4-3 and J usage is TRBJ2-7, with D possibly being TRBD2 (7 bases). The V end lost 4 bases, the J end lost 4 bases, and 17 bases lay between the germline ends. CDR1 and CDR2 (germline): LGHNA, YSLEER. The CDR3 has 15 residues.

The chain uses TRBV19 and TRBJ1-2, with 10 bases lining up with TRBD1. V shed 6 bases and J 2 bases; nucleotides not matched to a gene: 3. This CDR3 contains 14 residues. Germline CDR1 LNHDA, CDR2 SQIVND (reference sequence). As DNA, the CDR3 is TGTGCCAGTAGATTGGGACAGGGGAACTATGGCTACACCTTC. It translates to CASRLGQGNYGYTF.

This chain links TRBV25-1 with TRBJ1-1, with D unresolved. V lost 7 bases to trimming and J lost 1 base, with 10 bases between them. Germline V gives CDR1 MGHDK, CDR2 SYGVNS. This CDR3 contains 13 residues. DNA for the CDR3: TGTGCCAGCAAGCGGGCTGAGAACACTGAAGCTTTCTTT. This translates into CASKRAENTEAFF.

The CDR3 loop is CASSLGDGGRAFETQYF. The CDR3 nucleotides read TGTGCCAGCAGCTTGGGAGATGGCGGGAGGGCCTTCGAGACCCAGTACTTC. V is TRBV5-5 and J is TRBJ2-5, with 9 bases identical to TRBD2. Per germline, CDR1 SGHKS and CDR2 YYEKEE (reference sequence). With V trimmed by 0 bases and J by 5 bases, 11 bases remained unmatched. The CDR3 length is 17 residues.

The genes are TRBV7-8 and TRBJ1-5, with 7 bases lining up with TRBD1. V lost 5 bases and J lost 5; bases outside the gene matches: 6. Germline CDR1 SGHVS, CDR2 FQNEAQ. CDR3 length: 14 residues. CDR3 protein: CASSPGTVDQPQHF. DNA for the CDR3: TGTGCCAGCAGCCCTGGGACAGTTGATCAGCCCCAGCATTTT.

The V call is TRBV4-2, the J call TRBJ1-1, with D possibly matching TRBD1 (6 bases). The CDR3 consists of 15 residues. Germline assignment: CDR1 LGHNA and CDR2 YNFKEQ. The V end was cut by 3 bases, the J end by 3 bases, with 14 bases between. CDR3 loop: CASSQDNQGHTEAFF. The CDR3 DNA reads TGTGCCAGCAGCCAGGATAACCAGGGGCACACTGAAGCTTTCTTT.

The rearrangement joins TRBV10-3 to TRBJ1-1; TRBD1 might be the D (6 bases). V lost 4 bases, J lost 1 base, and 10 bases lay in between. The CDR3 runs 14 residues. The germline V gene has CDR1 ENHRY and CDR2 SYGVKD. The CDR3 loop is CAISAGGPNTEAFF. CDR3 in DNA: TGTGCCATCAGTGCGGGGGGCCCGAACACTGAAGCTTTCTTT.

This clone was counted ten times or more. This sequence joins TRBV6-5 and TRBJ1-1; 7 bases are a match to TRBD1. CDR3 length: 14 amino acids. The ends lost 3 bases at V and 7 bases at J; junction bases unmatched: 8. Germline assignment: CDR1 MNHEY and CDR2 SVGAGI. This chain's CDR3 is CASSYQRQGLEAFF. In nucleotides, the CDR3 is TGTGCCAGCAGTTATCAAAGACAGGGTCTTGAAGCTTTCTTT.